Listed below are T cell receptor beta chains from one sample, sequenced in a study of blood T cell repertoires in COVID-19. Generated by immunoSEQ multiplex PCR, the TCRdb table keeps only in-frame clones and is missing some. The table records fewer than 250,000 clones, 83% of them present only once. The sample comprised PBMCs or T cells enriched from blood (not recorded which). Receptor source: a woman aged 40 to 50 who had been exposed to COVID-19. Both conserved end residues are part of each CDR3. The D gene is left open where the match is weak. Not every row has a clone size; where given, it reads once, few, many or a size class.

j_gene: TRBJ1-1
abundance: NA
v_gene: TRBV19
d_gene: NA
CDR3aa: CASKVGRNTEAFF
CDR3nt: TGTGCCAGTAAGGTGGGGCGGAACACTGAAGCTTTCTTT

j_gene: TRBJ2-7
abundance: NA
v_gene: TRBV11-3
d_gene: NA
CDR3aa: CASSPRGADYEQYF
CDR3nt: TGTGCCAGCAGCCCCCGTGGGGCCGACTACGAGCAGTACTTC

j_gene: TRBJ1-1
abundance: NA
v_gene: TRBV12-5
d_gene: TRBD1
CDR3aa: CASGGQGNTEAFF
CDR3nt: TGTGCTAGTGGTGGACAGGGGAACACTGAAGCTTTCTTT

j_gene: TRBJ2-5
abundance: NA
v_gene: TRBV7-2
d_gene: TRBD1
CDR3aa: CASSPGQGKETQYF
CDR3nt: TGTGCCAGCAGCCCGGGACAGGGTAAAGAGACCCAGTACTTC

j_gene: TRBJ1-3
abundance: NA
v_gene: TRBV19
d_gene: NA
CDR3aa: CASIPTGGLSGNTIYF
CDR3nt: TGTGCCAGTATTCCGACAGGTGGCCTCTCTGGAAACACCATATATTTT

j_gene: TRBJ1-1
abundance: NA
v_gene: TRBV11-2
d_gene: NA
CDR3aa: CASSLVTDTEAFF
CDR3nt: TGTGCCAGCAGCTTAGTCACGGACACTGAAGCTTTCTTT

j_gene: TRBJ2-5
abundance: NA
v_gene: TRBV7-9
d_gene: NA
CDR3aa: CASSTHQKPETQYF
CDR3nt: TGTGCCAGCTCCACCCATCAGAAACCGGAGACCCAGTACTTC

j_gene: TRBJ2-2
abundance: NA
v_gene: TRBV5-4
d_gene: TRBD2
CDR3aa: CASSSGTSGVAGELFF
CDR3nt: TGTGCCAGCAGCAGCGGGACTAGCGGTGTTGCCGGGGAGCTGTTTTTT

j_gene: TRBJ2-5
abundance: NA
v_gene: TRBV9
d_gene: NA
CDR3aa: CASSVAVARETQYF
CDR3nt: TGTGCCAGCAGCGTCGCGGTAGCAAGAGAGACCCAGTACTTC

j_gene: TRBJ2-4
abundance: NA
v_gene: TRBV6-5
d_gene: NA
CDR3aa: CATGDLTKAKNIQYF
CDR3nt: TGTGCCACGGGGGACTTAACAAAAGCCAAAAACATTCAGTACTTC

j_gene: TRBJ1-6
abundance: NA
v_gene: TRBV5-4
d_gene: NA
CDR3aa: CASSPGPGTRNSPLHF
CDR3nt: TGTGCCAGCAGCCCTGGACCCGGGACACGGAATTCACCCCTCCACTTT

j_gene: TRBJ1-2
abundance: NA
v_gene: TRBV28
d_gene: NA
CDR3aa: CASSWGREGGYTF
CDR3nt: TGTGCCAGCAGTTGGGGCAGGGAAGGAGGCTACACCTTC

j_gene: TRBJ1-4
abundance: NA
v_gene: TRBV4-1
d_gene: NA
CDR3aa: CASSPWTESNEKLFF
CDR3nt: TGCGCCAGCAGCCCTTGGACAGAAAGCAATGAAAAACTGTTTTTT

j_gene: TRBJ1-1
abundance: NA
v_gene: TRBV4-2
d_gene: NA
CDR3aa: CASSLPGAQAVEAFF
CDR3nt: TGTGCCAGCAGCCTCCCAGGGGCCCAGGCTGTTGAAGCTTTCTTT

j_gene: TRBJ1-6
abundance: NA
v_gene: TRBV15
d_gene: TRBD1
CDR3aa: CATSRDRDRVSPLHF
CDR3nt: TGTGCCACCAGCAGGGACCGGGACAGGGTCTCACCCCTCCACTTT

j_gene: TRBJ2-1
abundance: NA
v_gene: TRBV4-3
d_gene: TRBD2
CDR3aa: CASSHALGGFSYNEQFF
CDR3nt: TGCGCCAGCAGCCACGCACTCGGGGGGTTCTCCTACAATGAGCAGTTCTTC

j_gene: TRBJ1-6
abundance: NA
v_gene: TRBV3-1/TRBV3-2
d_gene: NA
CDR3aa: CASSQDTLVQNSPLHF
CDR3nt: TGTGCCAGCAGCCAGGACACGTTGGTCCAAAATTCACCCCTCCACTTT

j_gene: TRBJ2-1
abundance: once
v_gene: TRBV5-1
d_gene: TRBD1
CDR3aa: CASKGQEIYNEQFF
CDR3nt: TGCGCCAGCAAGGGACAGGAGATCTACAATGAGCAGTTCTTC

j_gene: TRBJ2-7
abundance: NA
v_gene: TRBV2
d_gene: TRBD1
CDR3aa: CASREGQGVLYEQYF
CDR3nt: TGTGCCAGCAGGGAAGGACAGGGGGTACTGTACGAGCAGTACTTC

j_gene: TRBJ2-7
abundance: NA
v_gene: TRBV15
d_gene: TRBD2
CDR3aa: CATSRTSGTSRAYEQYF
CDR3nt: TGTGCCACCAGCAGGACGAGTGGGACTAGCCGCGCCTACGAGCAGTACTTC

j_gene: TRBJ1-4
abundance: NA
v_gene: TRBV5-1
d_gene: TRBD1
CDR3aa: CASSLGGQGKGNEKLFF
CDR3nt: TGCGCCAGCAGCTTGGGAGGACAGGGCAAGGGTAATGAAAAACTGTTTTTT

j_gene: TRBJ1-2
abundance: NA
v_gene: TRBV6-5
d_gene: TRBD1
CDR3aa: CASSPSWTGNYGYTF
CDR3nt: TGTGCCAGCAGTCCCTCCTGGACAGGGAACTATGGCTACACCTTC

j_gene: TRBJ2-7
abundance: NA
v_gene: TRBV9
d_gene: TRBD2
CDR3aa: CASSPAGVGYEQYF
CDR3nt: TGTGCCAGCAGCCCCGCGGGGGTCGGCTACGAGCAGTACTTC

j_gene: TRBJ1-1
abundance: NA
v_gene: TRBV30
d_gene: NA
CDR3aa: CAWSLYTEAFF
CDR3nt: TGTGCCTGGAGTCTTTACACTGAAGCTTTCTTT